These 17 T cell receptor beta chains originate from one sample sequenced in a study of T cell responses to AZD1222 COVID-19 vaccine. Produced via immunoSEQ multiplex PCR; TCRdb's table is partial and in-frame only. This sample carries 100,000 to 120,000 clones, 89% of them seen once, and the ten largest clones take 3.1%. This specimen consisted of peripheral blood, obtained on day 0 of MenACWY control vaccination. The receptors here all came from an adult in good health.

As DNA, the CDR3 is TGTGCCAGCAGTTTATTAGGTCGGGGGGGGCAAGATACGCAGTATTTT. This encodes CASSLLGRGGQDTQYF. V usage is TRBV28 and J usage is TRBJ2-3; 8 bases are a match to TRBD2. Trimming at V came to 1 base and at J to 5 bases, leaving 8 bases not matched to a gene. The CDR3 length is 16 residues. Germline values: CDR1 MDHEN, CDR2 SYDVKM.

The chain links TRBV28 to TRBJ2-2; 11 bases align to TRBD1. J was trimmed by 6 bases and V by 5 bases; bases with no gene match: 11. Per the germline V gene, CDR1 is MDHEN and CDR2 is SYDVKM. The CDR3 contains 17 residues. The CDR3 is CASSPAPGQGGSGELFF. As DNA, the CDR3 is TGTGCCAGCAGTCCCGCCCCGGGACAGGGGGGGTCCGGGGAGCTGTTTTTT.

The CDR3 nucleotides are TGTGCCAGCACCCTGCAGGACAGCCTAAATGAAAAACTGTTTTTT. This encodes CASTLQDSLNEKLFF. The gene calls are TRBV7-2 and TRBJ1-4; TRBD1 is a possible D gene (6 bases). The germline V gene encodes CDR1 SGHTA and CDR2 FQGNSA. With 7 bases removed from V and 5 bases from J, the gap between germline ends came to 17 bases. CDR3 length: 15 residues.

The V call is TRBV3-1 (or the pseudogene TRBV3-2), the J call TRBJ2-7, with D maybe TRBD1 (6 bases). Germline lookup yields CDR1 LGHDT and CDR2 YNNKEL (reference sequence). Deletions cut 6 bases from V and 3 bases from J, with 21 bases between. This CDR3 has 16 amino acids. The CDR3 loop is CASSTEPGHKFYEQYF. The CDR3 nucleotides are TGTGCCAGCAGTACGGAACCGGGACACAAATTCTACGAGCAGTACTTC.

CDR3 region: CASSSVPVASYGYTF. The CDR3 coding sequence is TGTGCCAGCAGTTCCGTACCCGTGGCCTCCTATGGCTACACCTTC. This chain links TRBV6-5 with TRBJ1-2; D is unresolved. The V end lost 4 bases, the J end lost 4 bases, and 16 bases lay between the germline ends. Germline V CDR1 and CDR2: MNHEY, SVGAGI. There are 15 residues in the CDR3.

CDR3 region: CASSQEQGWGYTF. In nucleotides, the CDR3 is TGCGCCAGCAGCCAAGAACAGGGTTGGGGCTACACCTTC. V and J are TRBV4-1 and TRBJ1-2, with D possibly TRBD1 on 6 matching bases. The CDR3 length is 13 residues. Trimming stripped 0 bases from V and 8 bases from J, with 10 bases between. CDR1 and CDR2 (germline): MGHRA, YSYEKL.

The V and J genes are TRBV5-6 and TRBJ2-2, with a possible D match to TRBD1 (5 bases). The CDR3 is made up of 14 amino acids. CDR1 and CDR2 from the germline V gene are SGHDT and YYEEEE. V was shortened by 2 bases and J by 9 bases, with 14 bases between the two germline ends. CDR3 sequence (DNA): TGTGCCAGCAGCTTCGGACATCTTGATCGGGAGCTGTTTTTT. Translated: CASSFGHLDRELFF.

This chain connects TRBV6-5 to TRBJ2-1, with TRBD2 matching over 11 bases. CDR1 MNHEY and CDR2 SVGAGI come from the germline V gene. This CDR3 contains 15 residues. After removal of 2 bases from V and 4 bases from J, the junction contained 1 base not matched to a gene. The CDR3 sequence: CASSYLAGGYNEQFF. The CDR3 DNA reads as TGTGCCAGCAGTTACCTAGCGGGGGGTTACAATGAGCAGTTCTTC.

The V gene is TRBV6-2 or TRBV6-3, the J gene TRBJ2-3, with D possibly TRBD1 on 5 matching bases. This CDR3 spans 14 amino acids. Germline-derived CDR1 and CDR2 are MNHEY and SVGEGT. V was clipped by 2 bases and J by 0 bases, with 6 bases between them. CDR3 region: CASSYGASTDTQYF. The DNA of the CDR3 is TGTGCCAGCAGTTACGGGGCTAGCACAGATACGCAGTATTTT.

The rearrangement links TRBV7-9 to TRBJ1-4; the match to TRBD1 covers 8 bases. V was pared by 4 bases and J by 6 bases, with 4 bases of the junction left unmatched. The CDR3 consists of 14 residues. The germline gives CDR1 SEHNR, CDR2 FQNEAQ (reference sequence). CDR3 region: CASSSNRGDEKLFF. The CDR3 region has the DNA TGTGCCAGCAGCTCCAACAGGGGGGATGAAAAACTGTTTTTT.

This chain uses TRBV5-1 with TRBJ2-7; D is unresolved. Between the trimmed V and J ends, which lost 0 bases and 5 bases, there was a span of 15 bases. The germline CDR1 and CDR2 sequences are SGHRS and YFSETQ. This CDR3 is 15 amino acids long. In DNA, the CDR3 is TGCGCCAGCAGCTTGGGTGCGTTGTCTACCAACGAGCAGTACTTC. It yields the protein CASSLGALSTNEQYF.

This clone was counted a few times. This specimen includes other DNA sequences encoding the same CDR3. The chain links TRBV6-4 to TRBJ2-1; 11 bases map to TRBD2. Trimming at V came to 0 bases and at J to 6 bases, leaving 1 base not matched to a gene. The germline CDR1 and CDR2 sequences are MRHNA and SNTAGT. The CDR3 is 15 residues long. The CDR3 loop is CASSDSSGGANEQFF. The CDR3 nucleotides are TGTGCCAGCAGTGACTCTAGCGGGGGGGCCAATGAGCAGTTCTTC.

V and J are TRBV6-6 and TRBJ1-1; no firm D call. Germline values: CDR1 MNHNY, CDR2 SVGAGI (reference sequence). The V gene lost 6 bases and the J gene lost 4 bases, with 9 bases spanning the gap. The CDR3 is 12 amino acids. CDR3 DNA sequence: TGTGCCAGCAGGAGGGATCGCACTGAAGCTTTCTTT. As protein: CASRRDRTEAFF.

The CDR3 protein is CASSLNPPSQETQYF. The CDR3, as DNA: TGTGCCAGCAGCTTAAACCCGCCCTCCCAAGAGACCCAGTACTTC. The chain employs TRBV7-3 and TRBJ2-5, with no clear D. The ends were cut back, 1 base at V and 1 base at J, with 10 bases in the middle. Germline V gene data show CDR1 as SGHTA and CDR2 as FQGTGA. This CDR3 has 15 residues.

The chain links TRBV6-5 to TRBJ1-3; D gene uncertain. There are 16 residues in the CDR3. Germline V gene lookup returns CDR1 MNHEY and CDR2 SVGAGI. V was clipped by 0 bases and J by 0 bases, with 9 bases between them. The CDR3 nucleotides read TGTGCCAGCAGTTACTCGATAGGCAGCTCTGGAAACACCATATATTTT. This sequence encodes CASSYSIGSSGNTIYF.

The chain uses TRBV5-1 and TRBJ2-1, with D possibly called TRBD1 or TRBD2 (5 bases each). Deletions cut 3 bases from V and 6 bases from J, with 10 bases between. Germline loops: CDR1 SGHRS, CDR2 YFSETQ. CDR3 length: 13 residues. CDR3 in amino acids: CASSSGPSNEQFF. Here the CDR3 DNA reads TGCGCCAGCAGCTCGGGACCCTCCAATGAGCAGTTCTTC. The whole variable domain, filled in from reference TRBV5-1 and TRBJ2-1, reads KAGVTQTPRYLIKTRGQQVTLSCSPISGHRSVSWYQQTPGQGLQFLFEYFSETQRNKGNFPGRFSGRQFSNSRSEMNVSTLELGDSALYLCASSSGPSNEQFFGPGTRLTVL.

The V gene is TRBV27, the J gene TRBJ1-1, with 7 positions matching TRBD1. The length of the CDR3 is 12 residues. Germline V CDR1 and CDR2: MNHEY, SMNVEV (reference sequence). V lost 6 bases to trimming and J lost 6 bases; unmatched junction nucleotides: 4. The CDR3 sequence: CASRIGQAEAFF. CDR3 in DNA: TGTGCCAGCAGAATTGGACAGGCTGAAGCTTTCTTT.